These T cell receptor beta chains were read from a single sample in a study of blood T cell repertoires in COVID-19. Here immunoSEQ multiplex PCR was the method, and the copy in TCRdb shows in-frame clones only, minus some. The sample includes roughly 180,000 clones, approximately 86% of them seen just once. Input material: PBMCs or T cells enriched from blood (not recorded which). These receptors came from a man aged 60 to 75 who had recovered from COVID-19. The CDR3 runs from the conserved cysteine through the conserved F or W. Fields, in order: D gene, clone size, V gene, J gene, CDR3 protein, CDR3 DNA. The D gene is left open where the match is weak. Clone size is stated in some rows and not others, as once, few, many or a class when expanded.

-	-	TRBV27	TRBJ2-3	CASSLLHGTDTQYF	TGTGCCAGCAGTTTATTACATGGCACAGATACGCAGTATTTT
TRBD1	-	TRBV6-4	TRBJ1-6	CASRIYQGAENSPLHF	TGTGCCAGCAGGATCTACCAGGGGGCCGAAAATTCACCCCTCCACTTT
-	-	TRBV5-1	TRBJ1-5	CASSLGGLQPQHF	TGCGCCAGCAGCTTGGGGGGGCTTCAGCCCCAGCATTTT
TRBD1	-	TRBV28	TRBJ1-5	CASGTDLNSNQPQHF	TGTGCCAGCGGGACAGATCTAAATAGCAATCAGCCCCAGCATTTT
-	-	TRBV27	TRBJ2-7	CASRDSSYEQYF	TGTGCCAGCAGGGACAGCTCCTACGAGCAGTACTTC
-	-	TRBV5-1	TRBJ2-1	CASSYRAVDNEQFF	TGCGCCAGCAGCTACAGGGCTGTGGACAATGAGCAGTTCTTC
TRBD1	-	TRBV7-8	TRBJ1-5	CASRRTGGVGNQPQHF	TGTGCCAGCAGGCGGACAGGGGGCGTTGGCAATCAGCCCCAGCATTTT
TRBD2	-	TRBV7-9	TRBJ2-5	CASSARLAGAETQYF	TGTGCCAGCAGCGCCCGACTAGCGGGAGCGGAGACCCAGTACTTC
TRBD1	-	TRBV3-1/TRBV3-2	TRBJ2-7	CASSQLTGGGEQYF	TGTGCCAGCAGCCAACTCACAGGGGGCGGGGAGCAGTACTTC
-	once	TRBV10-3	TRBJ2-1	CAIGGYGNEQFF	TGTGCCATCGGGGGGTATGGCAATGAGCAGTTCTTC
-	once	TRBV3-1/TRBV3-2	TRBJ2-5	CASSQGQLAVQGAQYF	TGTGCCAGCAGCCAAGGTCAGCTGGCGGTGCAAGGGGCCCAGTACTTC
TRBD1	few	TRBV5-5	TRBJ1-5	CASSPSGTGNQPQHF	TGTGCCAGCAGTCCGTCCGGGACAGGGAATCAGCCCCAGCATTTT
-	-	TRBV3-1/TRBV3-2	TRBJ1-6	CASSLAGGVRSPLHF	TGTGCCAGCAGCCTAGCGGGCGGGGTCCGATCACCCCTCCACTTT
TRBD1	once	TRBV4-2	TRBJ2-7	CASSRQSGGLGEQYF	TGTGCCAGCAGCCGCCAATCAGGGGGCTTGGGCGAGCAGTACTTC
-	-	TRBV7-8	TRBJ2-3	CASSLLVGGTDTQYF	TGTGCCAGCAGCTTATTGGTAGGAGGCACAGATACGCAGTATTTT
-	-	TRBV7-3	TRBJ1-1	CASSRSPGNTEAFF	TGTGCCAGCAGCAGATCTCCGGGGAACACTGAAGCTTTCTTT
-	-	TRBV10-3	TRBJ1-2	CAISPEDTVLDGYTF	TGTGCCATCAGTCCTGAGGACACGGTTCTTGATGGCTACACCTTC
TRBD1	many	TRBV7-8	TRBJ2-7	CASSRDRPYEQYF	TGTGCCAGCAGCAGGGACAGACCCTACGAGCAGTACTTC
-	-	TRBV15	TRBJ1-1	CATSRGAGGQLNTEAFF	TGTGCCACCAGCAGAGGGGCCGGGGGGCAATTGAACACTGAAGCTTTCTTT
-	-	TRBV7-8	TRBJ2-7	CASSLGSRTGYEQYF	TGTGCCAGCAGCTTAGGGTCCCGGACGGGGTACGAGCAGTACTTC
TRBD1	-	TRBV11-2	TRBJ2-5	CASSPRQGAWETQYF	TGTGCCAGCAGCCCAAGACAGGGGGCATGGGAGACCCAGTACTTC
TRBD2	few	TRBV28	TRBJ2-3	CASLSGRLIDTQYF	TGTGCCAGTCTAAGCGGGAGGTTGATAGATACGCAGTATTTT
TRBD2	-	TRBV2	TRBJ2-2	CASSEVRLAEVTGELFF	TGTGCCAGCAGTGAAGTACGGCTAGCGGAGGTGACCGGGGAGCTGTTTTTT
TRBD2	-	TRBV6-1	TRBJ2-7	CASSDPFVAGDNSYEQYF	TGTGCCAGCAGTGACCCGTTCGTAGCGGGAGATAACTCCTACGAGCAGTACTTC
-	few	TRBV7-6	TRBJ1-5	CAAGEAGNQPQHF	TGTGCCGCAGGGGAAGCGGGCAATCAGCCCCAGCATTTT
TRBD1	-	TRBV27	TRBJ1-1	CASRQQGGTEAFF	TGTGCCAGCAGGCAACAGGGGGGCACTGAAGCTTTCTTT
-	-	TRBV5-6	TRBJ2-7	CASSLVSEYEQYF	TGTGCCAGCAGCTTAGTGAGCGAGTACGAGCAGTACTTC
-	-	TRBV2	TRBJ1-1	CASSVDSLNTEAFF	TGTGCCAGCAGTGTAGACAGCCTCAACACTGAAGCTTTCTTT
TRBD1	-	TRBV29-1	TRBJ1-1	CSVGGDRGDTEAFF	TGCAGCGTTGGGGGGGACAGGGGAGACACTGAAGCTTTCTTT
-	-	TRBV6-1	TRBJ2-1	CASSENSLNEQFF	TGTGCCAGCAGTGAAAATAGCCTCAATGAGCAGTTCTTC
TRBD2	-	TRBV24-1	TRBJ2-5	CATSDDSRGAQYF	TGTGCCACCAGTGATGACAGCCGGGGGGCCCAGTACTTC
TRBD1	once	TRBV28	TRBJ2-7	CASSQPGQGTGYEQYF	TGTGCCAGCAGTCAGCCGGGACAGGGAACGGGATACGAGCAGTACTTC
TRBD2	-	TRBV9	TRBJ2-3	CASSSIAGETDTQYF	TGTGCCAGCAGCTCCATAGCGGGAGAAACAGATACGCAGTATTTT
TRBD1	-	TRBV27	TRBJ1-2	CASSFRGRHGYTF	TGTGCCAGCAGTTTCAGGGGGCGTCATGGCTACACCTTC
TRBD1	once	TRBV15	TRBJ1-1	CATSTQDRAEAFF	TGTGCCACCAGCACTCAGGACAGGGCTGAAGCTTTCTTT
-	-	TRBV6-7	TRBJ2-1	CASSQLRGSSYNEQFF	TGTGCCAGCAGCCAATTACGGGGGAGCTCCTACAATGAGCAGTTCTTC
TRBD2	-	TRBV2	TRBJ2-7	CASITSGSYEQYF	TGTGCCAGCATTACTAGCGGCTCCTACGAGCAGTACTTC
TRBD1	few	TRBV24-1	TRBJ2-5	CATGEDRGSLETQYF	TGTGCCACCGGAGAGGACAGGGGGAGTCTTGAGACCCAGTACTTC
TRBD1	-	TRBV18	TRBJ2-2	CASSRSGQPGTGELFF	TGTGCCAGCTCACGCTCGGGACAGCCGGGCACCGGGGAGCTGTTTTTT
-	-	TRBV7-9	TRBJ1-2	CASSLLRGGDGYTF	TGTGCCAGCAGCTTATTGAGGGGAGGGGATGGCTACACCTTC
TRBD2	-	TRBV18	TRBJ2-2	CASSPLSGAGELFF	TGTGCCAGCTCACCCCTTAGCGGGGCCGGGGAGCTGTTTTTT
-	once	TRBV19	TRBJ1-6	CASRHDNSPLHF	TGTGCCAGTAGACACGATAATTCACCCCTCCACTTT
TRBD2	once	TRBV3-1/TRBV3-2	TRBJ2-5	CASRSRGNSQETQYF	TGTGCCAGCAGATCGCGGGGGAACTCACAAGAGACCCAGTACTTC
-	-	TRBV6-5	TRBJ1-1	CASSYSRAGYLAFF	TGTGCCAGCAGTTACTCCAGGGCAGGGTACCTCGCTTTCTTT
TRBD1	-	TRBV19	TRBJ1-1	CASSMGQGRTEAFF	TGTGCCAGTAGTATGGGACAGGGTAGGACTGAAGCTTTCTTT
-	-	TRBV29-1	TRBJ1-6	CSVQQGNNSPLHF	TGCAGCGTTCAACAGGGAAATAATTCACCCCTCCACTTT
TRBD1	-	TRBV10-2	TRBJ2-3	CASSHFPGDRVF	TGCGCCAGCAGCCACTTCCCGGGTGACAGGGTATTT
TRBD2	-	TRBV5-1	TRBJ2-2	CASSSIPGLARTGELFF	TGCGCCAGCAGCTCGATCCCGGGACTAGCGAGAACCGGGGAGCTGTTTTTT
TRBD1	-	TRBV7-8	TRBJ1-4	CASSPTGVFTRGNEKLFF	TGTGCCAGCAGCCCGACAGGGGTCTTTACTCGGGGTAATGAAAAACTGTTTTTT